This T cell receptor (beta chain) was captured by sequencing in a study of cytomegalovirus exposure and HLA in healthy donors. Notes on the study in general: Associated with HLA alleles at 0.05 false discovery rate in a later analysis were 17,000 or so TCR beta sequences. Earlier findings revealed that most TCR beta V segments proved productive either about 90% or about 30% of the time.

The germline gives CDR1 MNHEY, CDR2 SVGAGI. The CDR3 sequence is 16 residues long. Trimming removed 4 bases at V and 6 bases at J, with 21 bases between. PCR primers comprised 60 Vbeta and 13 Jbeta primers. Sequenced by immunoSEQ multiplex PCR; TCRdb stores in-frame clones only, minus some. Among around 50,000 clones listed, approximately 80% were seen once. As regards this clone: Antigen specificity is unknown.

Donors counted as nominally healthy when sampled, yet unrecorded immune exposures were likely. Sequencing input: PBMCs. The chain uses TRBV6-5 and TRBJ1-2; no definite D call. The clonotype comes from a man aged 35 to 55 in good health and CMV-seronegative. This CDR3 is CASSSGWAPMGDGYTF. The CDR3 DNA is TGTGCCAGCAGTTCCGGCTGGGCTCCGATGGGAGATGGCTACACCTTC.